This T cell receptor (beta chain) was captured in a study of CD8+ T cells in alopecia areata (dated by TCRdb to the late 2010s). Background on the whole study: The treated patients took part in an open-label pilot trial in which moderate-to-severe alopecia areata was treated with oral tofacitinib at 5 to 10 mg twice daily. TCRbeta CDR3 regions were amplified by immunoSEQ multiplex PCR using 35 Vbeta forward and 13 Jbeta reverse primers. Scalp clonality was compared across normal scalp (n=4), patchy alopecia areata scalp (n=8), and alopecia totalis/universalis scalp (n=8). In both human patients and the C3H/HeJ mouse model, the study applied high-throughput TCRbeta sequencing to look at T cell clonal expansion in alopecia areata. The SALT score, which quantifies the percentage of affected scalp surface area, was used to measure disease severity in treated patients. Biopsies were taken from tofacitinib-treated patients at baseline and at 4 and 24 weeks of treatment, and a later scalp biopsy was taken in several of the tofacitinib-treated patients. In humans, TCRbeta sequencing was performed on scalp tissue and on sorted CD4+ and CD8+ peripheral blood T cells from healthy controls and from patients with patchy or totalis/universalis alopecia areata. RNA was extracted with the PAXgene miRNA kit for fixed scalp, the miRNeasy kit for PBMCs, and the RNeasy kit for mouse skin. Patients received tofacitinib for 6 to 18 months and were then followed off drug for 6 months to check for delayed response and recurrence. The full study reports these points: Because the treated cohort was small and had just a single nonresponder, larger studies are needed to establish links between baseline CD8+ expansion and response. Many expanded lesional clones persisted in scalp and blood during tofacitinib treatment, which may partly explain relapse after stopping treatment. Shared TCR sequences between patients were less evident than in mice, which may be partly attributable to HLA diversity in the patient population. Compared with normal scalp, lesional scalp, particularly in alopecia totalis/universalis, had higher clonality and more expanded CD8+ clones, which suggests antigenic drive. Tofacitinib significantly decreased scalp clonality and the number of expanded CD8+ clones among the top 100 scalp clones. Unlike mouse skin, which is dominated by gammadelta T cells, normal human skin has resident alphabeta T cells that are also sequenced, and this complicates analysis of the scalp TCR repertoire.

V is shortened by 6 bases, J by 2 bases, and the region joining them spans 20 bases. The germline V gene (reference sequence) provides CDR1 MNHEY and CDR2 SMNVEV. Inclusive of the bounding cysteine and phenylalanine, the CDR3 is 16 residues long. This entry keeps only the CDR3 DNA: 48 bases, framed from base 1. Taken with the paper, the label for treatment or condition translates to: oral pan-JAK inhibitor, 5-10 mg twice daily. From alopecia areata patients, peripheral blood was collected along with lesional scalp punch biopsies. PBMCs were separated by density centrifugation and stained for CD3, CD4 and CD8, after which CD4+ and CD8+ T cells were sorted on a FACSAria. The method behind the library was the immunoSEQ multiplex PCR assay. RNA was extracted from all samples and reverse transcribed into cDNA, which served as template for TCR sequencing. SuperScript III was used for first-strand cDNA synthesis, primed with a 2:1 mix of oligo-dT and random hexamers. A synthetic immune receptor repertoire was used to gauge amplification bias, and whatever bias remained was removed computationally. For the original study's pipeline: Raw reads were preprocessed to remove errors, and CDR3 was defined by IMGT conventions from the conserved cysteine to phenylalanine. Clonality was computed by normalizing Shannon entropy by log2 of the number of productive unique TCRs and subtracting the result from 1. Scalp TCRbeta sequences were cross-referenced with sorted blood CD4 and CD8 repertoires so that the CD4 or CD8 identity of scalp clones could be inferred. As stored in TCRdb, this immuneACCESS dataset retains in-frame rearrangements with V and J assigned. A fraction of the clones does not appear; measured against another copy, unresolved V genes explain less than half of the discrepancy, and the remainder lacks a known reason. That table is the source of V, J and clone size, and D and trimming were worked out from the DNA. The sample table lists more than 100,000 clones, about nine tenths of them with a count of one. The ten largest clones take up more than 9.5% of the sample.

This clone appeared once. The antigen it recognizes is unknown. No much larger clonotype is one base removed from it; base qualities were not supplied. This clonotype was obtained from a human donor with alopecia areata. The sample here was CD8+ T cells sorted from blood, taken at roughly week 30, from a patient treated with tofacitinib. The sequence links TRBV27 to TRBJ2-7; TRBD2 is possibly the D segment (7 matching bases). The CDR3 protein is CASRLSAGHAPYEQYF. The sequence in DNA is TGTGCCAGCAGGCTTTCAGCGGGACATGCTCCCTACGAGCAGTACTTC.